This is a list of T cell receptor beta chains from one sample in a study of early T cells in non-severe SARS-CoV-2 infection. From the 5' RACE reads, TCRdb called clonotypes with MiXCR, one entry per CDR3 protein. The sample lists 85,000 to 100,000 distinct CDR3 sequences, 13% occurring once. Sequencing was done on a sample of whole blood. The receptor source for this set is an adult who was a healthcare worker with PCR-confirmed SARS-CoV-2 infection or an uninfected control (not recorded which). CDR3s include the opening cysteine and the closing phenylalanine or tryptophan. A D gene is named only where the DNA matches it firmly. Part of the rows lack a size; the others show once, few, many or a class for expanded clones.

cdr3_nt cdr3_aa j_call clone_size v_call d_call
TGTGCCAGCAGCTTAGGAGGGTGGAACACTGAAGCTTTCTTT CASSLGGWNTEAFF TRBJ1-1 many TRBV7-6 NA
TGTGCCAGCAGTGAAGTAGGTCAGGGGGCCGGCAAAAACATTCAGTACTTC CASSEVGQGAGKNIQYF TRBJ2-4 many TRBV25-1 TRBD1
TGTGCCAGCAGTTCCGACTGGCGCAGGGGGGGCATGAACACTGAAGCTTTCTTT CASSSDWRRGGMNTEAFF TRBJ1-1 many TRBV7-9 TRBD1
TGCAGCGTTGTTGGGGGTACGGGTGAGCAGTTCTTC CSVVGGTGEQFF TRBJ2-1 few TRBV29-1 NA
TGCGCCAGCAGCCTAGCGGGGAACTATAATTCACCCCTCCACTTT CASSLAGNYNSPLHF TRBJ1-6 few TRBV4-1 NA
TGCAGTGCTAGAGAACAGGGGAAAGCTTTCTTT CSAREQGKAFF TRBJ1-1 few TRBV20-1 TRBD1
TGTGCCAGTAGTACCCGGGGCCAGGATACGCAGTATTTT CASSTRGQDTQYF TRBJ2-3 NA TRBV19 NA
TGTGCCAGCAGTTACTCGAAGGACACTGAAGCTTTCTTT CASSYSKDTEAFF TRBJ1-1 few TRBV6-2/TRBV6-3 NA
TGTGCCAGCAACTACGGGACGGAGCAGGGTGGCTACACCTTC CASNYGTEQGGYTF TRBJ1-2 many TRBV2 NA
TGTGCCAGCAGCGCTCAGGGCAATCAGCCCCAGCATTTT CASSAQGNQPQHF TRBJ1-5 many TRBV6-2/TRBV6-3 NA
TGTGCCAGCAGCTTGGAGAGGTTACAGAACTACGAGCAGTACTTC CASSLERLQNYEQYF TRBJ2-7 NA TRBV5-5 NA
TGTGCCAGCAGCCAAGAGGGGGCGAGCGTTGTAAACTCTGGAAACACCATATATTTT CASSQEGASVVNSGNTIYF TRBJ1-3 NA TRBV4-2 NA
TGTGCCAGCAGTGAGAGAACAGGGATATACACTGAAGCTTTCTTT CASSERTGIYTEAFF TRBJ1-1 NA TRBV6-1 NA
TGTGCCAGCAGCTTATTTCCTGAACCTAGCACAGATACGCAGTATTTT CASSLFPEPSTDTQYF TRBJ2-3 few TRBV11-2 NA
TGTGCCAGCAGCTTAGTTCCTCTGGGTCAGCCCCAGCATTTT CASSLVPLGQPQHF TRBJ1-5 many TRBV11-2 NA
TGCAGCGTGGGGGAAGGGACAGGGTACTACGAGCAGTACTTC CSVGEGTGYYEQYF TRBJ2-7 NA TRBV29-1 TRBD1
TGTGCCAGCAGTCCGCCGGACAGGGTATTTGGTGGCTACACCTTC CASSPPDRVFGGYTF TRBJ1-2 NA TRBV28 TRBD1
TGTGCCAGCAGTTACCGACAGGGGGTAGAGACCCAGTACTTC CASSYRQGVETQYF TRBJ2-5 many TRBV12-3/TRBV12-4 TRBD1
TGTGCCAGCAGCTTATTATTGGGGACGGGGCAGCCCCAGCATTTT CASSLLLGTGQPQHF TRBJ1-5 many TRBV11-2 NA
TGTGCCAGCAGCCCACCTGGGGAGCAGTTCTTC CASSPPGEQFF TRBJ2-1 NA TRBV7-2 NA
TGTGCCAGCAGTTACGTGACTAATTACGAGCAGTACTTC CASSYVTNYEQYF TRBJ2-7 few TRBV6-2/TRBV6-3 NA
TGTGCCAGCAGCCAGGGAGTTGGGGGGCGCTCCTACGAGCAGTACTTC CASSQGVGGRSYEQYF TRBJ2-7 few TRBV3-1 NA
TGCAGTGTCCCCGGGGGGGGGCCCGGCGGGGAGCTGTTTTTT CSVPGGGPGGELFF TRBJ2-2 NA TRBV20-1 TRBD2
TGCGCCAGCAGCCAAGATTACCTTTTGGGGAATGAAAAACTGTTTTTT CASSQDYLLGNEKLFF TRBJ1-4 many TRBV4-3 NA
TGTGCCAGCAGTGTGGCAGCGCCGGGTTATGGCTACACCTTC CASSVAAPGYGYTF TRBJ1-2 many TRBV25-1 NA
TGTGCCAGTAGTTTCACACAGGGAGCTAGCAATCAGCCCCAGCATTTT CASSFTQGASNQPQHF TRBJ1-5 few TRBV19 NA
TGTGCCAGCAGTTTATGGTCGAGTGCGGGGGCAGGGGATACGCAGTATTTT CASSLWSSAGAGDTQYF TRBJ2-3 NA TRBV28 NA
TGTGCCAGCAGCCGGACTGATGAGCAGTTCTTC CASSRTDEQFF TRBJ2-1 many TRBV12-3/TRBV12-4 NA
TGTGCCAGCAGTTACTCGAGTGTCTATCAGCCCCAGCATTTT CASSYSSVYQPQHF TRBJ1-5 few TRBV6-2/TRBV6-3 NA
TGCAGTGCCACCGGAGAAGATACGCAGTATTTT CSATGEDTQYF TRBJ2-3 many TRBV20-1 NA
TGTGCCAGCAGTGGACAGGGGGAAAGGTACTTC CASSGQGERYF TRBJ2-7 NA TRBV28 TRBD1
TGTGCCAGCAGTGAGAGCAAAAACATTCAGTACTTC CASSESKNIQYF TRBJ2-4 NA TRBV6-1 NA
TGTGCCAACGGAGGGCCGGGGGCTGAAGCTTTCTTT CANGGPGAEAFF TRBJ1-1 NA TRBV28 NA
TGCGCCAGCAGCCAAGTGGGACTAGCGGGGGGGCACTCCTACGAGCAGTACTTC CASSQVGLAGGHSYEQYF TRBJ2-7 few TRBV4-1 TRBD2
TGTGCCAGCAGTGAGATGGGGCGCGACAATGAGCAGTTCTTC CASSEMGRDNEQFF TRBJ2-1 few TRBV25-1 NA
TGTGCCAGCAGTTTCCCGGTAGGGGGAACTGAAGCTTTCTTT CASSFPVGGTEAFF TRBJ1-1 few TRBV28 NA
TGCAGTGCTAGGGGGGACCGGGATCTTCCCCAGCATTTT CSARGDRDLPQHF TRBJ1-5 NA TRBV20-1 NA
TGTGCCAGCAGTAAACTAGCGGGGGAAGGCAATGAGCAGTTCTTC CASSKLAGEGNEQFF TRBJ2-1 NA TRBV6-2/TRBV6-3 TRBD2
TGTGCCAGCAGCTTGGACGGGACTAGGGAGTTCTTC CASSLDGTREFF TRBJ2-1 many TRBV5-4 TRBD2
TGCGCCAGCAGCCAAGGACGCGGGGGATTCACAGATACGCAGTATTTT CASSQGRGGFTDTQYF TRBJ2-3 few TRBV5-1 TRBD2
TGTGCCAGCAGCTTAAACAGGGGGCTTATCTACAATGAGCAGTTCTTC CASSLNRGLIYNEQFF TRBJ2-1 NA TRBV7-2 TRBD1
TGTGCCAGCAGTGACTCCCCTCTCCGGGGACAGGGGGCTCACCACTCTGGAAACACCATATATTTT CASSDSPLRGQGAHHSGNTIYF TRBJ1-3 few TRBV25-1 TRBD1
TGTGCCAGCAGTTCCGGGACCCCATCCTACAATGAGCAGTTCTTC CASSSGTPSYNEQFF TRBJ2-1 many TRBV12-3/TRBV12-4 NA
TGTGCCAGCAGCCAGAGGGACCCACTAATCTCCTACAATGAGCAGTTCTTC CASSQRDPLISYNEQFF TRBJ2-1 NA TRBV7-8 NA
TGTGCCAGCAGCAAGGACAGAGGTGAAGGAGAGCAGTACTTC CASSKDRGEGEQYF TRBJ2-7 NA TRBV5-4 NA
TGTGCGACATCGAGACAAGATAATTCACCCCTCCACTTT CATSRQDNSPLHF TRBJ1-6 many TRBV18 NA
TGTGCCAGCAGCGTGCAGGCAAACTTGGCTTCTGGAAACACCATATATTTT CASSVQANLASGNTIYF TRBJ1-3 NA TRBV9 NA
TGTGCCAGCAGTCCGGACAGTCCATCTGGGGCCAACGTCCTGACTTTC CASSPDSPSGANVLTF TRBJ2-6 many TRBV28 NA
TGTGCCAGCAGTCACCACCGGGACCGAGTATCCGGGGAGCTGTTTTTT CASSHHRDRVSGELFF TRBJ2-2 many TRBV3-1 NA
TGTGCCAGCAGCCGGTCCGGGAACGGCAATCAGCCCCAGCATTTT CASSRSGNGNQPQHF TRBJ1-5 many TRBV7-9 NA
TGTGCCAGCAGCCAAGTGACGGGACGGGCCAACACTGAAGCTTTCTTT CASSQVTGRANTEAFF TRBJ1-1 few TRBV7-2 NA
TGTGCCAGCAGTCTCCCAAGACAGAGCACAGATACGCAGTATTTT CASSLPRQSTDTQYF TRBJ2-3 few TRBV28 NA
TGTGCCAGCAGCTTAAGCGGCAACTCCTACGAGCAGTACTTC CASSLSGNSYEQYF TRBJ2-7 few TRBV11-2 NA
TGCAGCGTTGTGGATCAGCCCCAGCATTTT CSVVDQPQHF TRBJ1-5 few TRBV29-1 NA
TGTGCCAGCAGCTTAGAATTCTCCCGTAGCTCCTACAATGAGCAGTTCTTC CASSLEFSRSSYNEQFF TRBJ2-1 few TRBV7-2 NA
TGTGCCAGCACGGGGGATGTAAGTGGGACTGAAGCTTTCTTT CASTGDVSGTEAFF TRBJ1-1 NA TRBV28 NA
TGCGCCAGCAGCTTTAGCGGGGACCCCGTGGATACGCAGTATTTT CASSFSGDPVDTQYF TRBJ2-3 many TRBV5-1 TRBD2